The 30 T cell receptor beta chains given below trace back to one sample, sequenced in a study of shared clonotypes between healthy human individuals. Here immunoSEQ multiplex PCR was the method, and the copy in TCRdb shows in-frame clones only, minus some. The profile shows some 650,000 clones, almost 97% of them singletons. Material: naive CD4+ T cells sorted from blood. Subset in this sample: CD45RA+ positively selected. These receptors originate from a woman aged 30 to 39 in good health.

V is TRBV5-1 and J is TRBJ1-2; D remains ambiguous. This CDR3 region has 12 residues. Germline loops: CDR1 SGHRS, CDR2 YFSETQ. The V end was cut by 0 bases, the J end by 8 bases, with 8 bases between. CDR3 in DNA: TGCGCCAGCAGCTTGGACCCGACGGGCTACACCTTC. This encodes CASSLDPTGYTF.

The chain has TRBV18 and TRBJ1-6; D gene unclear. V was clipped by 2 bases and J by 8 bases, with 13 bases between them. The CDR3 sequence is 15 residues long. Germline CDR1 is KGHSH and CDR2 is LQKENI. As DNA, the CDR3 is TGTGCCAGCTCACCAAGGGTGATTATCGATTCACCCCTCCACTTT. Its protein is CASSPRVIIDSPLHF.

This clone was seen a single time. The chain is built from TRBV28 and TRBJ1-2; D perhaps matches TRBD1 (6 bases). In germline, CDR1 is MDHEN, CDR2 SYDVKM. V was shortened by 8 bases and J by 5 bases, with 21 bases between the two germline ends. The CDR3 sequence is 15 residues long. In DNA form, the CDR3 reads TGTGCCAGCTGGGGGCAGGGTAATATACTATATGGCTACACCTTC. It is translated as CASWGQGNILYGYTF.

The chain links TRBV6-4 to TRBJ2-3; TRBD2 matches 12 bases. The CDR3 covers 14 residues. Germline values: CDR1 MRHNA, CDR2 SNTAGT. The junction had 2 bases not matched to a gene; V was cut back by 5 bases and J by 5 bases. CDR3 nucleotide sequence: TGTGCCAGCAGTCTAGCGGGAGGGTTAGATACGCAGTATTTT. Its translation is CASSLAGGLDTQYF.

CDR3 DNA sequence: TGTGCCAGCAGCCTTAGCGGTGGGAACATTCAGTACTTC. It codes for CASSLSGGNIQYF. The J gene is TRBJ2-4, the V gene TRBV7-9; TRBD2 is a possible D gene (6 bases). Trimming pared 5 bases from V and 7 bases from J, leaving 12 bases between. CDR1 is SEHNR and CDR2 is FQNEAQ in the germline V gene (reference sequence). The CDR3 sequence is 13 residues long.

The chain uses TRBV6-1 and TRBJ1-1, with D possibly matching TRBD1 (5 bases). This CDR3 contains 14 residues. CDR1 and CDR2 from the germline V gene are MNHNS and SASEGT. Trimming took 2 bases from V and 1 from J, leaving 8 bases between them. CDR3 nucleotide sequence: TGTGCCAGCAGTGAAACAGGTGGGAACACTGAAGCTTTCTTT. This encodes CASSETGGNTEAFF.

The CDR3 DNA reads TGTGCCAGCAGCTTAGTCGTTCGGACAGGGAGAATCTACAATGAGCAGTTCTTC. It translates to CASSLVVRTGRIYNEQFF. V gene TRBV7-9 combines with J gene TRBJ2-1; 8 nucleotides line up with TRBD1. V was clipped by 1 base and J by 3 bases; unmatched bases: 11. The CDR3 extends over 18 amino acids. Germline V gene lookup returns CDR1 SEHNR and CDR2 FQNEAQ (reference sequence).

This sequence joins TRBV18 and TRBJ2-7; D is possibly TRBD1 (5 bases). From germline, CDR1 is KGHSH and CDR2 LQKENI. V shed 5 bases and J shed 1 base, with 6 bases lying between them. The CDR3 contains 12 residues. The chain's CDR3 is CASSRQSYEQYF. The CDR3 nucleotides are TGTGCCAGCTCAAGACAGTCCTACGAGCAGTACTTC.

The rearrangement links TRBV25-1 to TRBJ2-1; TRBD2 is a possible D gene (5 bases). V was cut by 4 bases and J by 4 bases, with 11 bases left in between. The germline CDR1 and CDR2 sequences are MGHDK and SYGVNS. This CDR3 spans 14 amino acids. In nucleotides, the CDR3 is TGTGCCAGCAGTGCTCCGGGATATTACAATGAGCAGTTCTTC. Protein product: CASSAPGYYNEQFF.

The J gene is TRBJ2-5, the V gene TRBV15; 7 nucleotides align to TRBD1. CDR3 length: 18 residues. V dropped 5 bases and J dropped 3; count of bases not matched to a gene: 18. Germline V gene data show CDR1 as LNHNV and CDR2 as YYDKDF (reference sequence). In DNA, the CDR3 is TGTGCCACCAGCCCCCGGACAGGTTGGACGGACGCCAAAGAGACCCAGTACTTC. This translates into CATSPRTGWTDAKETQYF. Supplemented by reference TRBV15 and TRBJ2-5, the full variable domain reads DAMVIQNPRYQVTQFGKPVTLSCSQTLNHNVMYWYQQKSSQAPKLLFHYYDKDFNNEADTPDNFQSRRPNTSFCFLDIRSPGLGDTAMYLCATSPRTGWTDAKETQYFGPGTRLLVL.

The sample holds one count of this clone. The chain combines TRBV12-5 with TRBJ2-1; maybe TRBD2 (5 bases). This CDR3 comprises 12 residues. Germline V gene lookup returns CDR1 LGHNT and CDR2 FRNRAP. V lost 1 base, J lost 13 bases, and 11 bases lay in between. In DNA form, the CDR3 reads TGTGCTAGTGGTTTGGCCAAACGGGGACAGTTCTTC. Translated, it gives CASGLAKRGQFF.

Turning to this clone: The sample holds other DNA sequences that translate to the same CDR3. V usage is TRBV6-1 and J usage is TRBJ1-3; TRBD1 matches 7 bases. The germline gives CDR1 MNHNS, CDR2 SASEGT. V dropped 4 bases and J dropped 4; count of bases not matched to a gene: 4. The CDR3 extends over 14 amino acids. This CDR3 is CASSGGTAGNTIYF. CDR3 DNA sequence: TGTGCCAGCAGTGGCGGGACAGCCGGAAACACCATATATTTT.

In DNA, the CDR3 is TGTGCCAGCAGCTCAGAAACTTGGGGCGATGAGCAGTTCTTC. It codes for CASSSETWGDEQFF. The chain joins TRBV7-6 to TRBJ2-1; TRBD1 is a possible D gene (5 bases). Deletions cut 4 bases from V and 8 bases from J, with 15 bases between. The V gene's germline CDR1 is SGHVS and CDR2 FNYEAQ. CDR3 size: 14 residues.

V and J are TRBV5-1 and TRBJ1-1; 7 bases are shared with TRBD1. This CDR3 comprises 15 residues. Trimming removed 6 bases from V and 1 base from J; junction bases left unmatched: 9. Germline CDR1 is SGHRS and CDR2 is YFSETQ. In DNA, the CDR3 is TGCGCCAGCAAATTTGCCGGGACAGAGAACACTGAAGCTTTCTTT. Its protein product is CASKFAGTENTEAFF.

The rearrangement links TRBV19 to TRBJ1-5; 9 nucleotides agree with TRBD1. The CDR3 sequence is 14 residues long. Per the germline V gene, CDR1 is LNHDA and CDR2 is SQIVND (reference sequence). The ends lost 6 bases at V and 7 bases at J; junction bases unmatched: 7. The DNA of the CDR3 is TGTGCCAGTAGCACACAGGGGGCGCGGCAGCCCCAGCATTTT. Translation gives CASSTQGARQPQHF.

This CDR3 is CASSPRQGVDNEQFF. CDR3 in DNA: TGTGCCAGCAGCCCTCGACAGGGGGTTGACAATGAGCAGTTCTTC. The chain couples TRBV7-8 to TRBJ2-1; 9 nucleotides align to TRBD1. The CDR3 is 15 amino acids. The germline V gene has CDR1 SGHVS and CDR2 FQNEAQ. V lost 5 bases to trimming and J lost 5 bases; unmatched junction nucleotides: 7.

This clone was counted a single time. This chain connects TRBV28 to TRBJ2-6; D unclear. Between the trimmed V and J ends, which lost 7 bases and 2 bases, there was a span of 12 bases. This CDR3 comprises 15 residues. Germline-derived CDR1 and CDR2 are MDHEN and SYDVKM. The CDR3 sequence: CASKSPTPGANVLTF. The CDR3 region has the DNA TGTGCCAGCAAAAGTCCTACTCCTGGGGCCAACGTCCTGACTTTC.

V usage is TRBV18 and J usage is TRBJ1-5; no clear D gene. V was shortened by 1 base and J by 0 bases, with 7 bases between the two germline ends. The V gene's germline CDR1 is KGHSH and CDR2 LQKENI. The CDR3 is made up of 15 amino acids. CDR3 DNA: TGTGCCAGCTCACCACGGTCCCTTAGCAATCAGCCCCAGCATTTT. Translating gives CASSPRSLSNQPQHF. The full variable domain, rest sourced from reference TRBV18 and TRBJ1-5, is NAGVMQNPRHLVRRRGQEARLRCSPMKGHSHVYWYRQLPEEGLKFMVYLQKENIIDESGMPKERFSAEFPKEGPSILRIQQVVRGDSAAYFCASSPRSLSNQPQHFGDGTRLSIL.

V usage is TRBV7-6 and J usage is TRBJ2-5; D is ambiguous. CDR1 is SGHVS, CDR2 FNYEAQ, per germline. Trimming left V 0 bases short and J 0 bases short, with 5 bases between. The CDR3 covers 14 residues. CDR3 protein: CASSLAEYQETQYF. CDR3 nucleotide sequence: TGTGCCAGCAGCTTAGCTGAGTACCAAGAGACCCAGTACTTC.

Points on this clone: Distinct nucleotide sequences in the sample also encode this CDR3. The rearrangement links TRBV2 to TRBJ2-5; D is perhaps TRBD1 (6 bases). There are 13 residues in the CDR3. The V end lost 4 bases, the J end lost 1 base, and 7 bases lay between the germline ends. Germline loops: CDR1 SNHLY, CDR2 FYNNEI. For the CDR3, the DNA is TGTGCCAGCAGTGTACAGGGCCAAGAGACCCAGTACTTC. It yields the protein CASSVQGQETQYF.

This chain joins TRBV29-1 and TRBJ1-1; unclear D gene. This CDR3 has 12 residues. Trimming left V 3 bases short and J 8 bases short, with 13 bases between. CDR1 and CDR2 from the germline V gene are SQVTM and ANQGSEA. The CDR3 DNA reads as TGCAGCGTTGACCCCAACGGGTTCGAAGCTTTCTTT. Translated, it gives CSVDPNGFEAFF.

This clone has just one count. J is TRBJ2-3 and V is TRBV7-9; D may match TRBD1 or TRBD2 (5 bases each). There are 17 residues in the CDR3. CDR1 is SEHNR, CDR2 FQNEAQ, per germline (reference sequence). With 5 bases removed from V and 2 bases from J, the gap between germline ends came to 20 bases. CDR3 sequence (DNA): TGTGCCAGCAGCCCTGGTGGGGGTGCGGGTTTCACAGATACGCAGTATTTT. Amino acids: CASSPGGGAGFTDTQYF. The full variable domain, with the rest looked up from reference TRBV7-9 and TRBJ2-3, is DTGVSQNPRHKITKRGQNVTFRCDPISEHNRLYWYRQTLGQGPEFLTYFQNEAQLEKSRLLSDRFSAERPKGSFSTLEIQRTEQGDSAMYLCASSPGGGAGFTDTQYFGPGTRLTVL.

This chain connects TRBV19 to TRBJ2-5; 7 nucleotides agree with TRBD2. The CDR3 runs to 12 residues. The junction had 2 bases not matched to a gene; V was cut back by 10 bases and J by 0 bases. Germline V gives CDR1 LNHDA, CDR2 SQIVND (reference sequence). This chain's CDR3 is CATGLDQETQYF. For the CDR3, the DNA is TGTGCCACCGGACTAGACCAAGAGACCCAGTACTTC.

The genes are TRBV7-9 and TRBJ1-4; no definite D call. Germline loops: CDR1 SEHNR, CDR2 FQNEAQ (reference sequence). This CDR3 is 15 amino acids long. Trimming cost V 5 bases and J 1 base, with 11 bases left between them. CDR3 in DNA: TGTGCCAGCAGCCCAAGGACGGGAACTAATGAAAAACTGTTTTTT. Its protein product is CASSPRTGTNEKLFF.

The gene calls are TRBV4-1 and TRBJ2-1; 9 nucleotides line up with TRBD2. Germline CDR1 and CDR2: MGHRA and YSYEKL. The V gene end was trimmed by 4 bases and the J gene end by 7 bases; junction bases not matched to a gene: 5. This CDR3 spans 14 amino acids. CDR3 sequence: CASSLWTSVNEQFF. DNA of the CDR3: TGCGCCAGCAGCCTCTGGACTAGCGTGAATGAGCAGTTCTTC.

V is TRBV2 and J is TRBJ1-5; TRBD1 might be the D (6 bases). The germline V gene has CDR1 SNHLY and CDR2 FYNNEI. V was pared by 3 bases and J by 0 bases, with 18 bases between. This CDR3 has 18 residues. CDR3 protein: CASSDPSFGGYSNQPQHF. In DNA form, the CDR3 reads TGTGCCAGCAGTGATCCCAGTTTTGGGGGCTATAGCAATCAGCCCCAGCATTTT.

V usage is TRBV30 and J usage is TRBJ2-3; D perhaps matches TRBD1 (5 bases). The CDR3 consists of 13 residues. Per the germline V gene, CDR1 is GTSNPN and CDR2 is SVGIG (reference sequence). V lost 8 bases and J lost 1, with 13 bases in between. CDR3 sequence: CASRQPRTDTQYF. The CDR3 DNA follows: TGTGCCAGCCGACAGCCCCGCACAGATACGCAGTATTTT.

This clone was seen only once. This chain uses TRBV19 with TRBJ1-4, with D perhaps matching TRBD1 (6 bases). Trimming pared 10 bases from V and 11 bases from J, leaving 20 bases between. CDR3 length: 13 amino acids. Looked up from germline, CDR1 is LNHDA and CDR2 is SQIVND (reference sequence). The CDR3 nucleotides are TGTGCCACCTCCGGGACACTCCAGGGGAAACTGTTTTTT. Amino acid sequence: CATSGTLQGKLFF.

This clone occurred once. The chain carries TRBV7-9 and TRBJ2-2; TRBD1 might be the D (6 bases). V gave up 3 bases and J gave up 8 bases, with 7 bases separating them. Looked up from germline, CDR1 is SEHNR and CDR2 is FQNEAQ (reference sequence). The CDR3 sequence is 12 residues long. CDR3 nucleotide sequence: TGTGCCAGCAGCTTCGGACAGGGGGAGCTGTTTTTT. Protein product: CASSFGQGELFF.

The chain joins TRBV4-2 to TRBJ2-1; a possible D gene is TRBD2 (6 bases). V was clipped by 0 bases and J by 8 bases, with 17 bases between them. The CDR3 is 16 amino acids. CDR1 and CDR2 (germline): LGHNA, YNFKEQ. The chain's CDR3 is CASSQEVDLATYEQFF. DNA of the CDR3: TGTGCCAGCAGCCAAGAGGTCGATCTAGCGACCTATGAGCAGTTCTTC.